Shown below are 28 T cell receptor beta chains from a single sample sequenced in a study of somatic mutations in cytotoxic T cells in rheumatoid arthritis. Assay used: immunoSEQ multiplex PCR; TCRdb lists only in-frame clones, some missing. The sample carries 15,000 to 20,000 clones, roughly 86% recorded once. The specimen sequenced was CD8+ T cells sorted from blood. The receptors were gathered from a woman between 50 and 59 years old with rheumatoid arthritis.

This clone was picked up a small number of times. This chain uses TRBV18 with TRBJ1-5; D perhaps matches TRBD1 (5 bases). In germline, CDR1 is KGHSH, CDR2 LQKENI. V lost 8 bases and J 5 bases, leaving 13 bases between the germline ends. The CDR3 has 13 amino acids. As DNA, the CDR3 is TGTGCCAGCGCCGGGGGGAGAGATCAGCCCCAGCATTTT. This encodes CASAGGRDQPQHF.

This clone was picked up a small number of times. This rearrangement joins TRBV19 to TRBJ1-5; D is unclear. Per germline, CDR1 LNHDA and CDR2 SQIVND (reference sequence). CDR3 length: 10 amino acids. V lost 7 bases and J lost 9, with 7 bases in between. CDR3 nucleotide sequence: TGTGCCAGTACCCCTTGGCCCCAGCATTTT. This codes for CASTPWPQHF.

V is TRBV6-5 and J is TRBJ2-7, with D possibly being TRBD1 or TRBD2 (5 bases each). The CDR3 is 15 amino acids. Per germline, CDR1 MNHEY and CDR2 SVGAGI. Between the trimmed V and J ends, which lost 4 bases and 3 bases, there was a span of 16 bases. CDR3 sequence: CASSFSPGPNYEQYF. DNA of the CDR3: TGTGCCAGCAGTTTTTCACCGGGACCCAACTACGAGCAGTACTTC.

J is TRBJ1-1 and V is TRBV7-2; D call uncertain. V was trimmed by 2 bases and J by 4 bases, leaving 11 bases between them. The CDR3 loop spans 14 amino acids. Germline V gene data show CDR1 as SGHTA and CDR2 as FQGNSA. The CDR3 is CASSLTIAGTEAFF. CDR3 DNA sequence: TGTGCCAGCAGCTTAACGATCGCTGGCACTGAAGCTTTCTTT.

The CDR3 sequence is CASSQADETQPQHF. As DNA, the CDR3 is TGCGCCAGCAGCCAAGCGGACGAAACTCAGCCCCAGCATTTT. The chain uses TRBV4-1 and TRBJ1-5; D gene ambiguous. The germline V and J ends were trimmed by 1 base and 6 bases, with 10 bases remaining between them. CDR1 and CDR2 (germline): MGHRA, YSYEKL. This CDR3 has 14 amino acids.

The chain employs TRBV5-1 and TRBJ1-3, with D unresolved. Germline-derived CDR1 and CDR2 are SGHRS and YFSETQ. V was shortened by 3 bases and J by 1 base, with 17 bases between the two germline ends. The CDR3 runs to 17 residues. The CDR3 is CASSWGDLLGSGNTIYF. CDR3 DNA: TGCGCCAGCAGCTGGGGTGACCTGTTGGGTTCTGGAAACACCATATATTTT.

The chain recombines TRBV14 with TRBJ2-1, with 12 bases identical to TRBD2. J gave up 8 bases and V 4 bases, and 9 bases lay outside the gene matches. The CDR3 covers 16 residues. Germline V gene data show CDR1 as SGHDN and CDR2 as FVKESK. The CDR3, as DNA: TGTGCCAGCAGCCCCAAGACTAGCGGGAGCAGTGATGAGCAGTTCTTC. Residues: CASSPKTSGSSDEQFF.

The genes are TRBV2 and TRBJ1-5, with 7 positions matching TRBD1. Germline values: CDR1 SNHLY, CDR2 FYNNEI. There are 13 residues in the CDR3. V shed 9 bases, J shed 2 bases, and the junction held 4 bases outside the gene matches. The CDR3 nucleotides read TGTGCCAGTGAAGGACAGGGCAATCAGCCCCAGCATTTT. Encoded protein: CASEGQGNQPQHF.

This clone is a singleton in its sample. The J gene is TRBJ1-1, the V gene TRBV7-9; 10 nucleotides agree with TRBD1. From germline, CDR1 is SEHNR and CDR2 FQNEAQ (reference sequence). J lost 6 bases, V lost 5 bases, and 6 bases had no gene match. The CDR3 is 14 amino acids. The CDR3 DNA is TGTGCCAGCAGCCGGGACAGGGGTTGGGCTGAAGCTTTCTTT. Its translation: CASSRDRGWAEAFF.

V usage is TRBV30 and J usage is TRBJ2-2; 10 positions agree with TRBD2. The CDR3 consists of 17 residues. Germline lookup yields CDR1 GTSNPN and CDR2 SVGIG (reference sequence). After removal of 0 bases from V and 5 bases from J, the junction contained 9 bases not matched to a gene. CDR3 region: CAWSVRGTSGVTGELFF. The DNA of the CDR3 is TGTGCCTGGAGTGTAAGGGGAACTAGCGGGGTGACCGGGGAGCTGTTTTTT.

The CDR3 DNA follows: TGTGCCAGCAGCCCGGGGGGAGGACAAGAGACCCAGTACTTC. As protein: CASSPGGGQETQYF. The chain couples TRBV9 to TRBJ2-5, with 7 nucleotides matching TRBD2. CDR1 is SGDLS, CDR2 YYNGEE, per germline. The CDR3 extends over 14 amino acids. The V and J ends lost 4 bases and 2 bases, in that order; junction bases with no gene match: 5.

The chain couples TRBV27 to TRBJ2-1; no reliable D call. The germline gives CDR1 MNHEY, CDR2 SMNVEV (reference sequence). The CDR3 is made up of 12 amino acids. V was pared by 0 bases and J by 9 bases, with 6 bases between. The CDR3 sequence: CASSLSGVEQFF. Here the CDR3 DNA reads TGTGCCAGCAGTTTATCTGGGGTTGAGCAGTTCTTC.

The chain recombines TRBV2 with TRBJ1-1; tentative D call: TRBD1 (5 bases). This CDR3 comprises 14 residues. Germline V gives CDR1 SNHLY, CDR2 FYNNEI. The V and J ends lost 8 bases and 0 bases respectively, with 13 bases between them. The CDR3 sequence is CASGEGQMNTEAFF. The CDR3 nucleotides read TGTGCCAGCGGGGAGGGGCAGATGAACACTGAAGCTTTCTTT.

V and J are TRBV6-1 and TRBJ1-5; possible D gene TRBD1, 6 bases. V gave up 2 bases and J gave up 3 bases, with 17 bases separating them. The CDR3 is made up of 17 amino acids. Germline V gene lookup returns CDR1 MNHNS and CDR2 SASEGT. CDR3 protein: CASSETLRGQVNQPQHF. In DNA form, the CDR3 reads TGTGCCAGCAGTGAAACCCTGCGGGGGCAGGTCAATCAGCCCCAGCATTTT.

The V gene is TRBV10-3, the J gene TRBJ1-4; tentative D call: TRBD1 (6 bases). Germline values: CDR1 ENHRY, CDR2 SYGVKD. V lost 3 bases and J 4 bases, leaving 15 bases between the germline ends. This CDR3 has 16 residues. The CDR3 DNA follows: TGTGCCATCAGTGACCCTACAGGGCGGGGTAATGAAAAACTGTTTTTT. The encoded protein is CAISDPTGRGNEKLFF.

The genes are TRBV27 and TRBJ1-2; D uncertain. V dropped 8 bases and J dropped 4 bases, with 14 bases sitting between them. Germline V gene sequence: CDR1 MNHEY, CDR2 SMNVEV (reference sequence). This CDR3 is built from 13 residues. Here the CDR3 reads CASGVTRFYGYTF. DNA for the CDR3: TGTGCCAGCGGGGTTACAAGGTTCTATGGCTACACCTTC.

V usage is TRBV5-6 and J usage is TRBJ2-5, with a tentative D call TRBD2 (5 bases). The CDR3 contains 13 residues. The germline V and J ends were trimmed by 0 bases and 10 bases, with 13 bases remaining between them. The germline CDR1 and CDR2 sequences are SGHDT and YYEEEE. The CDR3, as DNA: TGTGCCAGCAGCTTGGGGACTGGACTTAGCCAGTACTTC. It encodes CASSLGTGLSQYF.

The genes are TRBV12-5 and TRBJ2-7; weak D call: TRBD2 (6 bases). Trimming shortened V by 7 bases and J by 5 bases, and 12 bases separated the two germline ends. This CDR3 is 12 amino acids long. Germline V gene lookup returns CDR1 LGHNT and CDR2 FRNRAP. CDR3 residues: CASADGGHEQYF. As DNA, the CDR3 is TGTGCTAGTGCCGACGGGGGACACGAGCAGTACTTC.

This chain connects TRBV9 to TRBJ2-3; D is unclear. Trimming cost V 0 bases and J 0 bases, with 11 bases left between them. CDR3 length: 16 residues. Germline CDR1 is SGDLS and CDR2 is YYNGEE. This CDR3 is CASSVEGGSSTDTQYF. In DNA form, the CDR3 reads TGTGCCAGCAGCGTAGAGGGCGGATCTAGCACAGATACGCAGTATTTT.

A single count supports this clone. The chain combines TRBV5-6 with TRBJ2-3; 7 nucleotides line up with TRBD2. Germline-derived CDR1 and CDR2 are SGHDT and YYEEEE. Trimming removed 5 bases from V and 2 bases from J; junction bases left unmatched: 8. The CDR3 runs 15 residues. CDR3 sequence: CASSFGAGDTDTQYF. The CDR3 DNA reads TGTGCCAGCAGTTTCGGGGCGGGGGACACAGATACGCAGTATTTT.

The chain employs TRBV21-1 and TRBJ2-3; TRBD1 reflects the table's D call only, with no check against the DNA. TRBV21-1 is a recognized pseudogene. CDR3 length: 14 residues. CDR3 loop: CASSGTGEGDTQYF. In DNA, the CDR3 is TGTGCCAGCAGTGGGACAGGGGAAGGGGATACGCAGTATTTT.

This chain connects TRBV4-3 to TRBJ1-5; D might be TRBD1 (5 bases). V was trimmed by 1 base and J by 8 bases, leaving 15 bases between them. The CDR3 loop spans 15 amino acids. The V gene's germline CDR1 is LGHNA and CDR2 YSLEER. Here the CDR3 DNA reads TGCGCCAGCAGCCAAGGGGGCAGGGCTTTCGAGCCCCAGCATTTT. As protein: CASSQGGRAFEPQHF.

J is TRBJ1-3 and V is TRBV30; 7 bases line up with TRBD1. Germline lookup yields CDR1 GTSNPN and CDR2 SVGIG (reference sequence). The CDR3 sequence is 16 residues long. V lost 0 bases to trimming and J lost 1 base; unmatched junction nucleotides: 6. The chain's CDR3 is CAWSVRTGISGNTIYF. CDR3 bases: TGTGCCTGGAGTGTGCGGACAGGAATTTCTGGAAACACCATATATTTT.

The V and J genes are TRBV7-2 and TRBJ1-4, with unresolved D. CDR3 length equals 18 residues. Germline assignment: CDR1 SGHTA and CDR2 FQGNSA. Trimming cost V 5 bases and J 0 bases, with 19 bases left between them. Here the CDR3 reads CASSPTHEYYATNEKLFF. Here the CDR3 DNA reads TGTGCCAGCAGCCCCACCCATGAATACTATGCAACTAATGAAAAACTGTTTTTT.

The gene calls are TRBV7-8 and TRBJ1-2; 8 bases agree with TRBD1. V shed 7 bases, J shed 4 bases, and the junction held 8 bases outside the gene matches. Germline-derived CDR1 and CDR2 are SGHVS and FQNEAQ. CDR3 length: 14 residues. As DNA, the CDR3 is TGTGCCAGCAACCTGACAGGGGCGGTCTATGGCTACACCTTC. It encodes CASNLTGAVYGYTF.

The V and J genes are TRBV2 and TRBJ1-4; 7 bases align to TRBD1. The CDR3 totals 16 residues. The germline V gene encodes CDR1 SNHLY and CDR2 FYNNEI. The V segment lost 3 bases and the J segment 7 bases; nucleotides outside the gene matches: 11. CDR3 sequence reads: CASSEPRGEFIEKLFF. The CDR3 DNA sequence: TGTGCCAGCAGTGAGCCCAGGGGGGAGTTTATTGAAAAACTGTTTTTT.

The CDR3 DNA sequence: TGTGCCAGCAGTCCGAGAGAAACTAGCGGGAAAATTTACTTC. Its translation: CASSPRETSGKIYF. The chain carries TRBV27 and TRBJ2-5, with 10 positions matching TRBD2. This CDR3 has 14 amino acids. V lost 5 bases, J lost 14 bases, and 14 bases stayed unmatched. CDR1 is MNHEY and CDR2 is SMNVEV in the germline V gene (reference sequence).

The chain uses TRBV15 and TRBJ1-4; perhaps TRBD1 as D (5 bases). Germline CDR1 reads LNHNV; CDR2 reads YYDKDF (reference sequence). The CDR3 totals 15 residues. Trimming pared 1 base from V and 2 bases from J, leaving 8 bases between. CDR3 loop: CATSRGWGTNEKLFF. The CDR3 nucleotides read TGTGCCACCAGCAGAGGTTGGGGCACTAATGAAAAACTGTTTTTT.